This record covers a single T cell receptor (beta chain). Its antigen remains undetermined. No much larger clone exists at a distance of one base, and base qualities are not known. Library method: the immunoSEQ multiplex PCR assay. Alongside multiparametric flow cytometry, deep sequencing of rearranged TCR beta loci was used to profile the T cell repertoires. This immuneACCESS table, as held by TCRdb, lists in-frame sequences with V and J called but not all clones. Of the missing ones, under half trace to an unresolved V gene in checked studies; the others have no known cause. The table for this sample lists tens of thousands of clones; approximately 82% of them were counted only once. Of the sample, around 1.4% is held by the ten largest clones. This record belongs to a study of lymphopenia after photon versus proton radiotherapy (dated by TCRdb to the late 2010s). For context, the study as a whole: Photon and proton radiation therapy were compared by the study for their immunological effects in patients with gastrointestinal tumors who developed high-grade lymphopenia. The cohort included approximately 22 patients with gastrointestinal tumors who developed lymphopenia after receiving either photon or proton therapy. The study was designed to characterize how the impact on the immune system differs between the two radiation modalities. Overall study results and their limits: After the lymphocyte count nadir, photon-treated repertoires showed oligoclonal expansion, especially of CD8+ Temra cells, which drove the drop in diversity. During treatment, patients who received proton therapy stayed relatively stable, whereas patients who received photon therapy lost naive T cells and TCR diversity and gained effector/memory populations. The survival association was assessed only in patients who died, and the authors presented better survival with proton therapy as a possibility rather than a demonstrated result. Across the cohort, an inverse correlation was found between a larger post-nadir drop in TCR diversity and overall survival time among patients who died.

Including cysteine and phenylalanine, the CDR3 has 15 amino acids. Of all the DNA, just the CDR3 is kept, 45 bases in frame from base 1. Trimming removed 2 bases from V and 5 bases from J, leaving 13 bases between the germline ends. Via the germline V gene (reference sequence), CDR1 is MNHEY and CDR2 SMNVEV. This specimen was peripheral blood, taken from a patient treated with proton-based radiotherapy. Recombination joined TRBV27 with TRBJ2-1; perhaps TRBD2 is the D gene, with 6 bases matching. The origin of this receptor is a man aged 55 to 69 with pancreatic cancer. Here the CDR3 is given as CASSLGGISHNEQFF. The nucleotide sequence is given as TGTGCCAGCAGTTTAGGGGGGATATCCCACAATGAGCAGTTCTTC.